The source of this TCR beta chain is a study of T-cell memory formation after mild COVID-19. Broader study findings: A subset of responding clones appeared in pre-infection memory, suggesting cross-reactive memory joined.

This CDR3 region has 14 residues. Trimming shortened V by 9 bases and J by 5 bases, and 18 bases separated the two germline ends. The germline V gene encodes CDR1 MNHNS and CDR2 SASEGT. TCRdb used MiXCR to reprocess the 5' RACE reads, holding one entry per CDR3 protein. Seen here are hundreds of thousands of distinct CDR3 sequences, roughly 25% observed once, and the top ten hold 12%. Of note for this clonotype: Its antigen is as yet unknown.

This clonotype originated in an adult woman who had mild COVID-19 (a few samples of this study predate the infection). Cell type and time point are not known. The sample taken for sequencing was PBMCs or a T cell subset sorted from them (not recorded which). V gene TRBV6-1 combines with J gene TRBJ2-3, with D possibly matching TRBD2 (7 bases). The CDR3 region is CASPGGGPGDTQYF. In nucleotides, the CDR3 is TGTGCCAGTCCTGGGGGGGGCCCGGGAGATACGCAGTATTTT.